One and the same sample provided the 16 T cell receptor beta chains below, sequenced in a study of T cell responses to AZD1222 COVID-19 vaccine. Libraries were prepared by immunoSEQ multiplex PCR; TCRdb keeps only in-frame clonotypes and omits some of them. This sample carries about 92,000 clones, roughly nine tenths of them seen once, and the ten largest clones take around 1.6%. The specimen comprised peripheral blood, sampled on day 0 of AZD1222 vaccination. Receptors originate from an adult in good health.

The rearrangement uses TRBV5-1 and TRBJ1-6; the D is unclear. Germline loops: CDR1 SGHRS, CDR2 YFSETQ. The CDR3 contains 17 residues. Trimming pared 2 bases from V and 5 bases from J, leaving 17 bases between. The CDR3, as DNA: TGCGCCAGCAGCTTAGGCCCCATCTCGGCGGATAATTCACCCCTCCACTTT. It specifies CASSLGPISADNSPLHF.

This chain uses TRBV30 with TRBJ2-2, with a weak D call TRBD1 (5 bases). V lost 3 bases to trimming and J lost 1 base, with 6 bases between them. There are 13 residues in the CDR3. The germline V gene has CDR1 GTSNPN and CDR2 SVGIG (reference sequence). CDR3 DNA sequence: TGTGCCTGGAGACAGGTGAACACCGGGGAGCTGTTTTTT. The encoded protein is CAWRQVNTGELFF.

The rearrangement links TRBV6-2 or TRBV6-3 to TRBJ2-7, with 8 bases identical to TRBD2. Unmatched junction bases numbered 4, after V lost 0 bases and J lost 3 bases. This CDR3 region has 15 residues. Germline V gives CDR1 MNHEY, CDR2 SVGEGT. CDR3 residues: CASSYSSAGGYEQYF. CDR3 nucleotides: TGTGCCAGCAGTTACTCGTCCGCGGGGGGCTACGAGCAGTACTTC.

V gene TRBV5-6 combines with J gene TRBJ1-3; TRBD1 matches at 9 bases. Germline V gene sequence: CDR1 SGHDT, CDR2 YYEEEE. The CDR3 length is 17 residues. J gave up 4 bases and V 1 base, and 9 bases lay outside the gene matches. CDR3 region: CASSLLTGGFSGNTIYF. The CDR3 DNA follows: TGTGCCAGCAGCTTGCTTACAGGGGGCTTCTCGGGAAACACCATATATTTT. The variable domain in full, with the rest retrieved from reference TRBV5-6 and TRBJ1-3, is DAGVTQSPTHLIKTRGQQVTLRCSPKSGHDTVSWYQQALGQGPQFIFQYYEEEERQRGNFPDRFSGHQFPNYSSELNVNALLLGDSALYLCASSLLTGGFSGNTIYFGEGSWLTVV.

This chain uses TRBV9 with TRBJ1-1; D is undetermined. Germline V lookup: CDR1 SGDLS, CDR2 YYNGEE. V lost 0 bases and J 3 bases, leaving 9 bases between the germline ends. CDR3 length: 14 amino acids. CDR3 sequence (DNA): TGTGCCAGCAGCGTAGAGCCAATGGACACTGAAGCTTTCTTT. Its protein product is CASSVEPMDTEAFF. Using reference TRBV9 and TRBJ1-1 for the parts outside the CDR3, the full variable domain is DSGVTQTPKHLITATGQRVTLRCSPRSGDLSVYWYQQSLDQGLQFLIQYYNGEERAKGNILERFSAQQFPDLHSELNLSSLELGDSALYFCASSVEPMDTEAFFGQGTRLTVV.

The V and J genes are TRBV10-1 and TRBJ2-5; 8 bases agree with TRBD2. Losses at the gene ends were 2 bases for V and 7 bases for J; bases not matched to a gene: 3. The CDR3 length is 13 residues. The germline V gene has CDR1 WNHNN and CDR2 SYGVQD (reference sequence). This CDR3 is CASSEMAGGTQYF. The CDR3 nucleotides read TGCGCCAGCAGTGAGATGGCGGGGGGGACCCAGTACTTC.

The rearrangement joins TRBV18 to TRBJ2-7; TRBD2 matches at 14 bases. The ends lost 3 bases at V and 2 bases at J; junction bases unmatched: 3. Per germline, CDR1 KGHSH and CDR2 LQKENI. This CDR3 has 16 amino acids. CDR3 sequence: CASSPGLAGVTYEQYF. DNA of the CDR3: TGTGCCAGCTCACCGGGACTAGCGGGGGTAACCTACGAGCAGTACTTC.

The chain uses TRBV5-1 and TRBJ1-1; D may be TRBD1 (5 bases). The V end was cut by 3 bases, the J end by 0 bases, with 9 bases between. The CDR3 loop spans 14 amino acids. Germline lookup yields CDR1 SGHRS and CDR2 YFSETQ. CDR3 coding DNA: TGCGCCAGCAGCTGGACAAGCATGAACACTGAAGCTTTCTTT. Encoded protein: CASSWTSMNTEAFF.

The chain has TRBV7-9 and TRBJ1-5, with D perhaps matching TRBD1 (5 bases). The V gene lost 8 bases and the J gene lost 4 bases, with 18 bases spanning the gap. Germline CDR1 reads SEHNR; CDR2 reads FQNEAQ (reference sequence). CDR3 size: 15 residues. For the CDR3, the DNA is TGTGCCAGCGCCGCGGGGCATGGGGATAATCAGCCCCAGCATTTT. This sequence encodes CASAAGHGDNQPQHF.

The chain has TRBV2 and TRBJ2-1, with D maybe TRBD2 (7 bases). This CDR3 spans 13 amino acids. V was trimmed by 6 bases and J by 2 bases, leaving 8 bases between them. Germline V CDR1 and CDR2: SNHLY, FYNNEI. The CDR3 region is CASRGGPYNEQFF. The CDR3 DNA sequence: TGTGCCAGCAGGGGGGGGCCCTACAATGAGCAGTTCTTC.

This clone was picked up a small number of times. CDR3 residues: CASSSRAGSDQPQHF. CDR3 nucleotides: TGTGCCAGCAGCTCAAGGGCAGGGAGCGATCAGCCCCAGCATTTT. This chain links TRBV7-2 with TRBJ1-5, with D possibly being TRBD1 (5 bases). The CDR3 is 15 residues long. CDR1 SGHTA and CDR2 FQGNSA come from the germline V gene. V gave up 4 bases and J gave up 5 bases, with 15 bases separating them.

This chain joins TRBV7-3 and TRBJ1-2; 7 nucleotides align to TRBD1. V shed 3 bases, J shed 7 bases, and the junction held 2 bases outside the gene matches. Germline CDR1 is SGHTA and CDR2 is FQGTGA. This CDR3 is built from 12 residues. The CDR3 here is CASSFPGGGYTF. CDR3 DNA sequence: TGTGCCAGCAGCTTCCCAGGGGGTGGCTACACCTTC.

This rearrangement joins TRBV10-1 to TRBJ1-2, with D possibly TRBD1 on 5 matching bases. In germline, CDR1 is WNHNN, CDR2 SYGVQD (reference sequence). The CDR3 contains 16 residues. The ends were cut back, 6 bases at V and 0 bases at J, with 17 bases in the middle. CDR3 in amino acids: CASRMGVRWPNYGYTF. The CDR3 DNA reads as TGCGCCAGCAGGATGGGGGTTCGGTGGCCTAACTATGGCTACACCTTC.

The CDR3 region has the DNA TGTGCCAGCAGTTTAAAAGATCCTAGTGAAAAACTGTTTTTT. Translating it yields CASSLKDPSEKLFF. V is TRBV28 and J is TRBJ1-4; D call uncertain. V lost 2 bases and J 7 bases, leaving 11 bases between the germline ends. CDR1 is MDHEN, CDR2 SYDVKM, per germline. CDR3 size: 14 residues.

CDR3 coding DNA: TGTGCCAGCAGTTTTGGGGGGGCAGATGGCTACACCTTC. It translates to CASSFGGADGYTF. V usage is TRBV12-3 or TRBV12-4 and J usage is TRBJ1-2; possibly TRBD1 for D (6 bases). The CDR3 extends over 13 amino acids. V was pared by 3 bases and J by 6 bases, with 11 bases between.

The CDR3 DNA reads as TGTGCCTGGCGGGGGCGGGGGGCTCTGATTAATGAGCAGTTCTTC. Amino acid sequence: CAWRGRGALINEQFF. The chain is built from TRBV30 and TRBJ2-1, with TRBD2 matching 8 bases. With V trimmed by 5 bases and J by 7 bases, 13 bases remained unmatched. This CDR3 has 15 amino acids. CDR1 GTSNPN and CDR2 SVGIG come from the germline V gene (reference sequence).